The present T cell receptor (beta chain) was sequenced within a study of T cells in Graves' hyperthyroidism and ophthalmopathy. Amplified regions were TCR beta CDR3 sequences from RNA transcripts. The HTBI primer set served for first-round RT-PCR of the TCR CDR3. TCRdb processed the multiplex PCR reads anew with MiXCR; each CDR3 protein has one entry. The data show 640,000 or so distinct CDR3 sequences, around 14% seen once. The table lists this clonotype with many counts. Its specificity is unknown. Study-level results: Progression to ophthalmopathy was predicted a median of 6.5 months early.

Trimming stripped 1 base from V and 5 bases from J, with 6 bases between. Germline V gene sequence: CDR1 SGHTS, CDR2 YDEGEE. There are 12 residues in the CDR3. The chain combines TRBV5-8 with TRBJ2-5; no definite D call. The sequenced sample was blood. This clonotype was sampled from a woman aged 18-35 years with Graves' ophthalmopathy. CDR3 loop: CASSLNGETQYF. In DNA form, the CDR3 reads TGTGCCAGCAGCTTGAACGGGGAGACCCAGTACTTC.